These 23 T cell receptor beta chains share one sample of origin, sequenced in a study of PD-1 blockade in classical Hodgkin lymphoma. Specified time point: cycle 4 day 1 (C4D1), after less than 7 weeks of nivolumab. Following autologous stem cell transplantation, relapse occurred in every patient, and exposure to brentuximab vedotin varied. Only in-frame clones appear in the TCRdb table, and some are missing; sequencing was by immunoSEQ multiplex PCR. This sample has about 41,000 clones; 69% occur once, and the top ten carry approximately 2.6%. This material consisted of peripheral blood mononuclear cells (PBMCs), taken before the fourth cycle of nivolumab. The receptor set was obtained from a human donor with classical Hodgkin lymphoma.

The genes are TRBV6-1 and TRBJ1-2; D is perhaps TRBD1 (6 bases). V was trimmed by 3 bases and J by 4 bases, leaving 18 bases between them. CDR1 is MNHNS and CDR2 is SASEGT in the germline V gene. There are 16 residues in the CDR3. The CDR3, as DNA: TGTGCCAGCAGTGAGCTCGGAGTGGGGGGCCGCTATGGCTACACCTTC. Translating gives CASSELGVGGRYGYTF.

This clone was counted between two and nine times. This chain joins TRBV7-2 and TRBJ2-7; D may correspond to TRBD1 or TRBD2 (6 bases each). CDR1 and CDR2 (germline): SGHTA, FQGNSA. Trimming took 4 bases from V and 4 from J, leaving 20 bases between them. The CDR3 has 16 residues. The CDR3 nucleotides are TGTGCCAGCAGCTCACCGCGCGGGACATATAAATACGAGCAGTACTTC. It translates to CASSSPRGTYKYEQYF.

The genes are TRBV4-2 and TRBJ1-1; D remains ambiguous. CDR1 and CDR2 (germline): LGHNA, YNFKEQ. Deletions cut 0 bases from V and 4 bases from J, with 6 bases between. This CDR3 has 13 amino acids. CDR3 sequence reads: CASSQDHGTEAFF. Written as DNA, the CDR3 is TGTGCCAGCAGCCAAGATCATGGCACTGAAGCTTTCTTT.

This clone came up once. The CDR3 here is CASSLTVTMGYNEQFF. CDR3 coding DNA: TGTGCCAGCAGCTTAACGGTAACGATGGGATACAATGAGCAGTTCTTC. The chain employs TRBV7-8 and TRBJ2-1; D gene ambiguous. This CDR3 has 16 amino acids. The germline V gene encodes CDR1 SGHVS and CDR2 FQNEAQ. Between the trimmed V and J ends, which lost 2 bases and 4 bases, there was a span of 15 bases.

CDR3 region: CASTVLTLAGGPSTDTQYF. CDR3 nucleotide sequence: TGTGCCAGCACTGTACTAACTCTAGCGGGGGGCCCTAGCACAGATACGCAGTATTTT. The rearrangement uses TRBV27 and TRBJ2-3; the match to TRBD2 covers 11 bases. Germline lookup yields CDR1 MNHEY and CDR2 SMNVEV (reference sequence). The CDR3 runs to 19 residues. V shed 7 bases and J 0 bases; nucleotides not matched to a gene: 15.

This clone was seen a single time. V gene TRBV29-1 combines with J gene TRBJ2-6; the D is unclear. Germline V gene lookup returns CDR1 SQVTM and CDR2 ANQGSEA. CDR3 length equals 14 residues. V was pared by 2 bases and J by 5 bases, with 10 bases between. The CDR3 loop is CSVELAYRANVLTF. The CDR3 DNA is TGCAGCGTTGAATTGGCTTATAGGGCCAACGTCCTGACTTTC.

The chain carries TRBV13 and TRBJ2-5, with a possible D match to TRBD2 (6 bases). Germline lookup yields CDR1 PRHDT and CDR2 FYEKMQ (reference sequence). Between the trimmed V and J ends, which lost 4 bases and 4 bases, there was a span of 16 bases. The CDR3 spans 15 residues. As DNA, the CDR3 is TGTGCCAGCAGCTCCGGGACTTCTAGGGGAGAGACCCAGTACTTC. Translated: CASSSGTSRGETQYF.

This CDR3 reads CASSQKGQGALVSNQPQHF. The CDR3 nucleotides are TGTGCCAGCAGCCAGAAAGGACAGGGGGCTCTTGTCAGCAATCAGCCCCAGCATTTT. The chain combines TRBV7-8 with TRBJ1-5; 11 bases are a match to TRBD1. The CDR3 is made up of 19 amino acids. CDR1 and CDR2 from the germline V gene are SGHVS and FQNEAQ. After removal of 5 bases from V and 1 base from J, the junction contained 13 bases not matched to a gene.

The chain's CDR3 is CASSPGGYDEQFF. CDR3 sequence (DNA): TGTGCCAGCAGCCCGGGGGGGTACGATGAGCAGTTCTTC. The V call is TRBV11-3, the J call TRBJ2-1; 8 bases are a match to TRBD2. The CDR3 spans 13 residues. Germline V CDR1 and CDR2: SGHNT, YENEEA. V shed 5 bases, J shed 8 bases, and the junction held 5 bases outside the gene matches.

V gene TRBV4-3 combines with J gene TRBJ2-1; 8 bases match TRBD2. J was trimmed by 4 bases and V by 4 bases; bases with no gene match: 3. The CDR3 extends over 14 amino acids. Germline assignment: CDR1 LGHNA and CDR2 YSLEER. The CDR3 loop reads CASSPGGGYNEQFF. CDR3 in DNA: TGCGCCAGCAGCCCGGGGGGGGGTTACAATGAGCAGTTCTTC.

V and J are TRBV19 and TRBJ1-4; 7 bases align to TRBD1. This CDR3 region has 15 residues. J gave up 4 bases and V 4 bases, and 6 bases lay outside the gene matches. Germline V CDR1 and CDR2: LNHDA, SQIVND (reference sequence). CDR3 in DNA: TGTGCCAGTAGTACACTGGGACAGTTTAATGAAAAACTGTTTTTT. Its translation: CASSTLGQFNEKLFF.

The chain carries TRBV19 and TRBJ2-1, with D uncertain. The V gene's germline CDR1 is LNHDA and CDR2 SQIVND (reference sequence). The CDR3 runs 13 residues. The V end lost 4 bases, the J end lost 9 bases, and 13 bases lay between the germline ends. The CDR3, as DNA: TGTGCCAGTAGTAATTATGAGTTCTTTGAGCAGTTCTTC. Amino acids: CASSNYEFFEQFF.

The rearrangement joins TRBV9 to TRBJ1-2; 9 bases are a match to TRBD1. CDR1 is SGDLS and CDR2 is YYNGEE in the germline V gene. CDR3 length equals 13 residues. V was pared by 3 bases and J by 6 bases, with 3 bases of the junction left unmatched. CDR3: CASSAWTGDGYTF. The CDR3 DNA reads as TGTGCCAGCAGCGCATGGACAGGGGATGGCTACACCTTC.

The chain couples TRBV9 to TRBJ1-6, with D possibly matching TRBD1 (5 bases). With 0 bases removed from V and 8 bases from J, the gap between germline ends came to 15 bases. The CDR3 length is 16 residues. Germline loops: CDR1 SGDLS, CDR2 YYNGEE. The CDR3 spells CASSVDSGTLHSPLHF. CDR3 coding DNA: TGTGCCAGCAGCGTAGATTCAGGGACCCTCCATTCACCCCTCCACTTT.

The gene calls are TRBV4-1 and TRBJ1-2; the D gene is possibly TRBD1 (6 bases). The V and J ends lost 5 bases and 2 bases respectively, with 15 bases between them. CDR1 is MGHRA, CDR2 YSYEKL, per germline. CDR3 length: 15 amino acids. CDR3 sequence reads: CASSDQSGENYGYTF. DNA for the CDR3: TGCGCCAGCAGCGATCAGTCAGGGGAAAACTATGGCTACACCTTC.

The chain employs TRBV2 and TRBJ2-6; D perhaps matches TRBD1 (5 bases). The CDR3 contains 15 residues. Trimming took off 5 bases at V and 2 bases at J, with 10 bases between the two ends. Germline values: CDR1 SNHLY, CDR2 FYNNEI. CDR3 loop: CASSPDSPGANVLTF. The CDR3 bases are TGTGCCAGCAGTCCTGACAGTCCTGGGGCCAACGTCCTGACTTTC. Full variable domain (missing parts from reference TRBV2 and TRBJ2-6): EPEVTQTPSHQVTQMGQEVILRCVPISNHLYFYWYRQILGQKVEFLVSFYNNEISEKSEIFDDQFSVERPDGSNFTLKIRSTKLEDSAMYFCASSPDSPGANVLTFGAGSRLTVL.

The chain employs TRBV5-4 and TRBJ2-2; maybe TRBD2 (5 bases). Germline V gene sequence: CDR1 SGHNT, CDR2 YYREEE (reference sequence). The CDR3 covers 15 residues. V was shortened by 4 bases and J by 10 bases, with 20 bases between the two germline ends. The CDR3 sequence: CASSPKLSGDEELFF. CDR3 nucleotide sequence: TGTGCCAGCAGCCCCAAGCTGAGCGGAGACGAGGAGCTGTTTTTT. Full variable domain (rest looked up from reference TRBV5-4 and TRBJ2-2): ETGVTQSPTHLIKTRGQQVTLRCSSQSGHNTVSWYQQALGQGPQFIFQYYREEENGRGNFPPRFSGLQFPNYSSELNVNALELDDSALYLCASSPKLSGDEELFFGEGSRLTVL.

CDR3 DNA: TGTGCCACCCGGACAGGGAGGAACATTCAGTACTTC. The encoded protein is CATRTGRNIQYF. The rearrangement joins TRBV2 to TRBJ2-4; 8 nucleotides agree with TRBD1. The V gene end was trimmed by 10 bases and the J gene end by 7 bases; junction bases not matched to a gene: 6. Germline CDR1 is SNHLY and CDR2 is FYNNEI. The CDR3 length is 12 residues.

This rearrangement joins TRBV2 to TRBJ1-5; no firm D call. The CDR3 length is 14 residues. V gave up 9 bases and J gave up 3 bases, with 15 bases separating them. The germline V gene encodes CDR1 SNHLY and CDR2 FYNNEI. The DNA for the CDR3 is TGTGCCAGTCAAGCAAGGACCAACAATCAGCCCCAGCATTTT. Translating it yields CASQARTNNQPQHF.

This clone is medium-sized in the sample. This chain uses TRBV7-9 with TRBJ2-7; D unclear. From germline, CDR1 is SEHNR and CDR2 FQNEAQ (reference sequence). The CDR3 spans 13 residues. Trimming removed 1 base from V and 3 bases from J, with 7 bases in between. CDR3 sequence reads: CASSLVGIYEQYF. In DNA form, the CDR3 reads TGTGCCAGCAGCTTAGTGGGTATCTACGAGCAGTACTTC.

The chain carries TRBV5-4 and TRBJ2-2, with D perhaps TRBD1 (6 bases). The CDR3 spans 16 residues. Germline V gives CDR1 SGHNT, CDR2 YYREEE (reference sequence). V was trimmed by 0 bases and J by 5 bases, leaving 14 bases between them. The CDR3 reads CASSLATGRSTGELFF. DNA for the CDR3: TGTGCCAGCAGCTTGGCGACAGGCAGGAGTACCGGGGAGCTGTTTTTT.

The V call is TRBV5-6, the J call TRBJ1-2; D not resolved. The V end was cut by 0 bases, the J end by 6 bases, with 6 bases between. CDR3 length equals 12 residues. CDR1 is SGHDT and CDR2 is YYEEEE in the germline V gene. The CDR3 reads CASSLGVDGYTF. CDR3 nucleotides: TGTGCCAGCAGCTTGGGGGTCGATGGCTACACCTTC.

The J gene is TRBJ1-6, the V gene TRBV5-6; maybe TRBD1 (6 bases). V was cut by 1 base and J by 7 bases, with 9 bases left in between. Looked up from germline, CDR1 is SGHDT and CDR2 is YYEEEE. The CDR3 extends over 14 amino acids. The CDR3, as DNA: TGTGCCAGCAGCTTGACAGGGATGAATTCACCCCTCCACTTT. It specifies CASSLTGMNSPLHF.